The 18 T cell receptor beta chains reported below all come from one sample, sequenced in a study of T-cell memory formation after mild COVID-19. TCRdb re-called the 5' RACE reads with MiXCR, one entry per CDR3 protein. This table has roughly 560,000 distinct CDR3 sequences, roughly 20% appearing once. The sequenced sample was PBMCs or a T cell subset sorted from them (not recorded which). All receptors derive from an adult woman who had mild COVID-19 (a few samples of this study predate the infection). Cell type and time point are not known.

This clonotype was seen a handful of times. The rearrangement uses TRBV12-3 or TRBV12-4 and TRBJ2-7; 8 bases agree with TRBD1. The CDR3 runs 13 residues. V shed 6 bases, J shed 5 bases, and the junction held 6 bases outside the gene matches. Here the CDR3 reads CASRPTGVNEQYF. The DNA of the CDR3 is TGTGCCAGCAGACCGACAGGGGTGAACGAGCAGTACTTC.

There are a few counts of this clonotype. The chain has TRBV7-6 and TRBJ2-5; 8 bases agree with TRBD1. V shed 3 bases, J shed 3 bases, and the junction held 9 bases outside the gene matches. The CDR3 has 16 residues. CDR1 SGHVS and CDR2 FNYEAQ come from the germline V gene. CDR3 amino acids: CASSFVGQGRKETQYF. CDR3 nucleotides: TGTGCCAGCAGCTTTGTAGGACAGGGTAGGAAAGAGACCCAGTACTTC.

The chain links TRBV7-9 to TRBJ2-7; no firm D call. The germline V gene encodes CDR1 SEHNR and CDR2 FQNEAQ (reference sequence). Trimming cost V 5 bases and J 5 bases, with 10 bases left between them. This CDR3 spans 12 amino acids. CDR3 sequence: CASSPNKDEQYF. CDR3 bases: TGTGCCAGCAGCCCCAATAAGGACGAGCAGTACTTC.

This clonotype was detected ten times or more. The chain combines TRBV5-1 with TRBJ2-3, with 7 bases aligning to TRBD1. The junction had 2 bases not matched to a gene; V was cut back by 0 bases and J by 4 bases. From germline, CDR1 is SGHRS and CDR2 YFSETQ. CDR3 size: 14 residues. The chain's CDR3 is CASSLVQGADTQYF. The DNA for the CDR3 is TGCGCCAGCAGCTTGGTTCAGGGGGCAGATACGCAGTATTTT. The full variable domain, completed using reference TRBV5-1 and TRBJ2-3, is KAGVTQTPRYLIKTRGQQVTLSCSPISGHRSVSWYQQTPGQGLQFLFEYFSETQRNKGNFPGRFSGRQFSNSRSEMNVSTLELGDSALYLCASSLVQGADTQYFGPGTRLTVL.

The chain combines TRBV19 with TRBJ1-5; D not certain. This CDR3 comprises 16 residues. The germline V and J ends were trimmed by 6 bases and 0 bases, with 15 bases remaining between them. Germline values: CDR1 LNHDA, CDR2 SQIVND (reference sequence). CDR3: CASSTTWGDSNQPQHF. The CDR3 DNA is TGTGCCAGTAGCACCACTTGGGGAGATAGCAATCAGCCCCAGCATTTT.

This clonotype was seen only a few times. This chain links TRBV19 with TRBJ2-3, with unresolved D. Deletions cut 7 bases from V and 1 base from J, with 12 bases between. Germline CDR1 and CDR2: LNHDA and SQIVND (reference sequence). The CDR3 extends over 14 amino acids. CDR3 region: CASIDWSGTDTQYF. For the CDR3, the DNA is TGTGCCAGTATTGATTGGAGCGGCACAGATACGCAGTATTTT. The full variable domain, completed using reference TRBV19 and TRBJ2-3, is DGGITQSPKYLFRKEGQNVTLSCEQNLNHDAMYWYRQDPGQGLRLIYYSQIVNDFQKGDIAEGYSVSREKKESFPLTVTSAQKNPTAFYLCASIDWSGTDTQYFGPGTRLTVL.

This clonotype has only a few counts. J is TRBJ1-6 and V is TRBV24-1, with a weak D call TRBD1 (5 bases). Germline V lookup: CDR1 KGHDR, CDR2 SFDVKD. V dropped 6 bases and J dropped 13 bases, with 21 bases sitting between them. The CDR3 is made up of 15 amino acids. CDR3: CATSPSGRVGSPLHF. The CDR3, as DNA: TGTGCCACCAGTCCCTCGGGCAGGGTTGGATCGCCCCTCCACTTT.

The chain recombines TRBV4-2 with TRBJ2-7, with D unclear. The CDR3 totals 15 residues. Trimming stripped 3 bases from V and 2 bases from J, with 14 bases between. Germline CDR1 and CDR2: LGHNA and YNFKEQ. DNA for the CDR3: TGTGCCAGCAGCCACGAAACTGGTCCCCCCTACGAGCAGTACTTC. The encoded protein is CASSHETGPPYEQYF.

This chain uses TRBV20-1 with TRBJ2-7; D might be TRBD2 (7 bases). Germline assignment: CDR1 DFQATT and CDR2 SNEGSKA (reference sequence). The ends were cut back, 1 base at V and 7 bases at J, with 23 bases in the middle. The CDR3 is made up of 16 amino acids. Here the CDR3 reads CSARVNVAIGGDEQYF. CDR3 DNA: TGCAGTGCTAGAGTAAACGTAGCGATAGGGGGGGATGAGCAGTACTTC.

This clonotype was seen a handful of times. The genes are TRBV3-1 and TRBJ2-7; a weak D match, TRBD1 (5 bases). CDR3 length: 13 residues. Germline V gene data show CDR1 as LGHDT and CDR2 as YNNKEL (reference sequence). V was pared by 0 bases and J by 5 bases, with 8 bases between. The CDR3 coding sequence is TGTGCCAGCAGCCAAGAACGCAGGGACGAGCAGTACTTC. It specifies CASSQERRDEQYF.

This clonotype was counted a few times. The rearrangement links TRBV7-3 to TRBJ2-5; a weak D match, TRBD1 (5 bases). There are 14 residues in the CDR3. The V gene's germline CDR1 is SGHTA and CDR2 FQGTGA. The ends were cut back, 2 bases at V and 4 bases at J, with 11 bases in the middle. The CDR3 loop is CASSLDGAGETQYF. CDR3 nucleotides: TGTGCCAGCAGCTTAGATGGGGCCGGAGAGACCCAGTACTTC.

This clonotype was observed at least ten times. The chain employs TRBV5-1 and TRBJ2-2; 9 bases match TRBD1. CDR3 length equals 15 residues. Germline V CDR1 and CDR2: SGHRS, YFSETQ. V dropped 0 bases and J dropped 4; count of bases not matched to a gene: 1. In nucleotides, the CDR3 is TGCGCCAGCAGCTTGGACAGGGGGCGCACCGGGGAGCTGTTTTTT. It encodes CASSLDRGRTGELFF.

This clonotype was seen a handful of times. The chain employs TRBV5-6 and TRBJ2-3; D unclear. Germline V gene lookup returns CDR1 SGHDT and CDR2 YYEEEE. The CDR3 totals 17 residues. Trimming removed 1 base from V and 0 bases from J, with 15 bases in between. The CDR3 nucleotides read TGTGCCAGCAGCTTGCAAGCAATCCTTTCTAGCACAGATACGCAGTATTTT. Translation gives CASSLQAILSSTDTQYF.

This sequence joins TRBV18 and TRBJ2-1; the D is unclear. Germline V CDR1 and CDR2: KGHSH, LQKENI. With 1 base removed from V and 6 bases from J, the gap between germline ends came to 7 bases. CDR3 length: 13 residues. The CDR3 nucleotides are TGTGCCAGCTCACCACAGGCATTCAATGAGCAGTTCTTC. Translation gives CASSPQAFNEQFF.

The gene calls are TRBV10-3 and TRBJ2-1; the D gene is possibly TRBD2 (6 bases). In germline, CDR1 is ENHRY, CDR2 SYGVKD. This CDR3 has 15 residues. V lost 0 bases to trimming and J lost 5 bases, with 11 bases between them. The CDR3 sequence: CAISESTRRNNEQFF. The CDR3 bases are TGTGCCATCAGTGAGTCGACTAGACGGAACAATGAGCAGTTCTTC.

The chain links TRBV5-1 to TRBJ2-7, with 13 bases aligning to TRBD2. The CDR3 has 17 residues. Germline V gene data show CDR1 as SGHRS and CDR2 as YFSETQ. Unmatched junction bases numbered 15, after V lost 7 bases and J lost 5 bases. CDR3 DNA sequence: TGCGCCAGCGGTCTTTTCCGGACTAGCGGGGGCCACGACGAGCAGTACTTC. As protein: CASGLFRTSGGHDEQYF.

V is TRBV9 and J is TRBJ2-2, with D unresolved. Germline CDR1 and CDR2: SGDLS and YYNGEE. The CDR3 has 16 amino acids. Trimming cost V 0 bases and J 0 bases, with 9 bases left between them. The CDR3 loop is CASSVVDTSNTGELFF. In nucleotides, the CDR3 is TGTGCCAGCAGCGTAGTTGACACCTCGAACACCGGGGAGCTGTTTTTT.

This chain links TRBV2 with TRBJ2-7; 14 nucleotides align to TRBD2. The CDR3 covers 16 residues. J lost 4 bases, V lost 8 bases, and 10 bases had no gene match. The germline CDR1 and CDR2 sequences are SNHLY and FYNNEI. In DNA, the CDR3 is TGTGCCAGCGCCCGACTAGCGGGAGGGCTCGGATACGAGCAGTACTTC. Its translation: CASARLAGGLGYEQYF.